This is a list of T cell receptor beta chains from one sample in a study of T cell repertoires in cytomegalovirus infection. TCRdb redid the calling of the reads with MiXCR, one entry per CDR3 protein. The sample yields about 490,000 distinct CDR3 sequences, less than 30% seen once. Sequencing was carried out using PBMCs. The receptors come from a human donor in good health (CMV status not recorded). Some clones in this sample may be carry-over from other donors' samples. CDR3s include the opening cysteine and the closing phenylalanine or tryptophan. Fields, in order: clone size, D gene, V gene, J gene, CDR3 DNA, CDR3 protein. The D gene is left open where the match is weak. Where a row states a size, it is once, few, many or the class of an expanded clone; other rows omit it.

>.|.|TRBV7-2|TRBJ2-7
TGTGCCAGCAGCGAGTGGACAGCACAGTACGAGCAGTACTTC
CASSEWTAQYEQYF
>.|.|TRBV27|TRBJ2-1
TGTGCCAGCAGTTTCCTAACTGCGCGGGAAAAAGCAGATGAGCAGTTCTTC
CASSFLTAREKADEQFF
>.|TRBD2|TRBV29-1|TRBJ2-3
TGCAGCGTCCGACTAGCGGGAGGTCTGGATACGCAGTATTTT
CSVRLAGGLDTQYF
>many|.|TRBV7-2|TRBJ1-1
TGTGCCAGCAGCTCGGGGGCAGGCCCGGACACTGAAGCTTTCTTT
CASSSGAGPDTEAFF
>.|TRBD2|TRBV4-1|TRBJ2-7
TGCGCCAGCAGCCATGATCTAGCGGGTCTATCCTACGAGCAGTACTTC
CASSHDLAGLSYEQYF
>few|.|TRBV12-3/TRBV12-4|TRBJ2-7
TGTGCCAGCAGTTTAGCTGTGAACTTAGACTACGAGCAGTACTTC
CASSLAVNLDYEQYF
>few|TRBD1|TRBV20-1|TRBJ1-1
TGCAGTGCAAGGAGACAGGGGTTGGCTTTCTTT
CSARRQGLAFF
>many|.|TRBV7-3|TRBJ2-7
TGTGCCAGCAGCTTAAACGCAGGGACCCACTACGAGCAGTACTTC
CASSLNAGTHYEQYF
>many|TRBD2|TRBV7-2|TRBJ2-1
TGTGCCAGCAGCTTGAGTTTAGCGGGAGGACGCTACAATGAGCAGTTCTTC
CASSLSLAGGRYNEQFF
>.|TRBD2|TRBV19|TRBJ2-2
TGTGCCACCGCAAATTCTCCGGGACTAGCGAACACCGGGGAGCTGTTTTTT
CATANSPGLANTGELFF
>few|TRBD1|TRBV28|TRBJ2-1
TGTGCCAGCAGTCCTTGGCGGGACAGGACCGGTATGCAGTTCTTC
CASSPWRDRTGMQFF
>.|.|TRBV20-1|TRBJ2-3
TGCAGTGCTAGAGGGGGCGCAGATACGCAGTATTTT
CSARGGADTQYF
>.|TRBD1|TRBV29-1|TRBJ2-1
TGCAGCGTGGAAGACAGGGGCCGCAATGAGCAGTTCTTC
CSVEDRGRNEQFF
>.|.|TRBV3-1|TRBJ2-1
TGTGCCAGCAGCCAGGGAAGGGTGGAGCAGTTCTTC
CASSQGRVEQFF
>.|.|TRBV20-1|TRBJ2-7
TGCAGTGCTAGAGATACGAGGCTTCATAGCTCCTACGAGCAGTACTTC
CSARDTRLHSSYEQYF
>.|.|TRBV11-2|TRBJ2-5
TGTGCCAGCGCAGAGGGCCAGCGCCGGGAGACCCAGTACTTC
CASAEGQRRETQYF
>.|TRBD1|TRBV11-3|TRBJ2-5
TGTGCCAGCAGCTTAGGGGGAGGACAGGGGGCCCAAGAGACCCAGTACTTC
CASSLGGGQGAQETQYF
>few|TRBD1|TRBV7-6|TRBJ2-7
TGTGCCAGCATCCCCTACAGCCCGGGACAGGGGACCCCCTACGAGCAGTACTTC
CASIPYSPGQGTPYEQYF
>.|.|TRBV28|TRBJ2-1
TGTGCCAGCAGTTTGCGGGGTCCTTTGATCGATGAGCAGTTCTTC
CASSLRGPLIDEQFF
>.|.|TRBV30|TRBJ1-1
TGTGCCTGGGGATCGACGAACACTGAAGCTTTCTTT
CAWGSTNTEAFF
>few|.|TRBV28|TRBJ2-7
TGTGCCAGCAGTTCCTCTGGGCAGGGGTCCGTCTACGAGCAGTACTTC
CASSSSGQGSVYEQYF
>few|TRBD2|TRBV12-3/TRBV12-4|TRBJ2-7
TGTGCCAGCAGTTTAGGCGGGGGGGCCCGCCCGCAGTACTTC
CASSLGGGARPQYF
>many|TRBD1|TRBV12-3/TRBV12-4|TRBJ2-1
TGTGCCAGCAGACGCCGGGACAGGGGGATGGGCCTCTACAATGAGCAGTTCTTC
CASRRRDRGMGLYNEQFF
>few|TRBD2|TRBV2|TRBJ2-1
TGTGCCAGCAGTGGGGGGAGGGCCGCCTACAATGAGCAGTTCTTC
CASSGGRAAYNEQFF
>once|.|TRBV4-1|TRBJ1-2
TGCGCCAGCAGCCAGGCGGTACCCGACTATGGCTACACCTTC
CASSQAVPDYGYTF
>many|TRBD2|TRBV20-1|TRBJ2-1
TGCAGTGCTGGCAAGAGGGGGGGGACTAGAGCGGATGAGCAGTTCTTC
CSAGKRGGTRADEQFF
>.|.|TRBV5-4|TRBJ1-1
TGTGCCAGCAGCTTCCAAGAACGGGTGAACACTGAAGCTTTCTTT
CASSFQERVNTEAFF